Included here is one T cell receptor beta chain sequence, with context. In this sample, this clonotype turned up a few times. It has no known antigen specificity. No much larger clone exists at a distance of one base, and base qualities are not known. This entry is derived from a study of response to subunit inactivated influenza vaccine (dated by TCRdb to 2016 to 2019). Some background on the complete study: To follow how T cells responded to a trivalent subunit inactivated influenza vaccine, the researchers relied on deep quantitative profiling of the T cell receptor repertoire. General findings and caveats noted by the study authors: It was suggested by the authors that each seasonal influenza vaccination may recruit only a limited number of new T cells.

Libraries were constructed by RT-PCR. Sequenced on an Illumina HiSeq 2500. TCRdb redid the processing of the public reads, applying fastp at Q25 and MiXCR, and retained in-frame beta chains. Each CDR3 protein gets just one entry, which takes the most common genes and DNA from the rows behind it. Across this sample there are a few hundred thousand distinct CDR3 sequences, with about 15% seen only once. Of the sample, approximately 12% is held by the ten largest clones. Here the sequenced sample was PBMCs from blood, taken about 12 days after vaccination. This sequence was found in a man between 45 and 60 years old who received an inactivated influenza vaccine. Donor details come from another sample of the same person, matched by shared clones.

The CDR3 reads as follows: CASSLAGYQPQHF. Read as DNA, the sequence is TGTGCCAGCAGCTTGGCAGGGTATCAGCCCCAGCATTTT. This sequence uses TRBV5-5 and TRBJ1-5; matching of 5 bases hints at TRBD1 as the D gene. The CDR3, from cysteine to phenylalanine, totals 13 residues. The kept DNA is CDR3 alone, 39 bases in frame from the first base. Cut back by 0 bases and 5 bases, the V and J ends lie 6 bases apart. The germline V gene encodes CDR1 SGHKS and CDR2 YYEKEE (reference sequence).